This T cell receptor beta chain was sequenced during a study of monozygotic twins with inflammatory bowel disease. Points on this clonotype: Its antigen is unknown.

TCRdb re-analyzed the 5' RACE reads; it lists each CDR3 protein once, without DNA. The table counts 300,000 to 400,000 distinct CDR3 sequences; around 2% lies in the top ten. The germline CDR1 and CDR2 sequences are SGHTS and YDEGEE. The CDR3 totals 17 residues. General study findings and limits: Among the T cells, different subtypes could not be distinguished. On the inverse Simpson index, IBD patients scored lower for TCRbeta diversity than healthy co-twins.

This TCR derives from a human donor with ulcerative colitis or Crohn's disease, or a healthy co-twin of an affected twin (not recorded which). The sequenced sample consisted of blood. This chain joins TRBV5-8 and TRBJ2-5; the D gene TCRdb calls, TRBD2, cannot be checked with no DNA. This CDR3 is CASSSRSWPSRQETQYF.